This TCR beta chain was obtained from a study of cytomegalovirus exposure and HLA in healthy donors. Overall study results and limits: HLA-A and HLA-B allele assignments for most subjects were reportedly predicted accurately using TCR beta sequences. Likely technical artifact: a cluster of highly shared sequence variants.

CDR1 and CDR2 from the germline V gene are SEHNR and FQNEAQ (reference sequence). V was shortened by 3 bases and J by 3 bases, with 13 bases between the two germline ends. This CDR3 region has 15 residues. PCR was performed using 60 Vbeta and 13 Jbeta primers. Using immunoSEQ multiplex PCR, the repertoire was profiled, and TCRdb retains in-frame clones only, with some absent. The sample holds 90,000 to 140,000 clones; 76% are singletons and the top ten take roughly 8%. This clone was seen a single time. Its target is not known. This sequence joins TRBV7-9 and TRBJ2-3; maybe TRBD1 (5 bases). This clonotype was obtained from a man in his forties in good health and CMV-seropositive. Sequences were obtained from PBMCs. The CDR3: CASSFPQGGTDTQYF. The CDR3 region has the DNA TGTGCCAGCAGCTTTCCCCAGGGTGGGACAGATACGCAGTATTTT. Based on the CDR3 plus reference TRBV7-9 and TRBJ2-3, the full variable domain is DTGVSQNPRHKITKRGQNVTFRCDPISEHNRLYWYRQTLGQGPEFLTYFQNEAQLEKSRLLSDRFSAERPKGSFSTLEIQRTEQGDSAMYLCASSFPQGGTDTQYFGPGTRLTVL.